These 25 T cell receptor beta chains originate from one sample sequenced in a study of T cell responses to AZD1222 COVID-19 vaccine. Sequenced by immunoSEQ multiplex PCR; TCRdb stores in-frame clones only, minus some. The profile shows 150,000 to 200,000 clones, around 93% of them singletons. This specimen consisted of peripheral blood, obtained on day 0 of AZD1222 vaccination. Receptor source: an adult in good health.

This chain uses TRBV27 with TRBJ2-1, with 8 bases aligning to TRBD1. The V and J ends lost 6 bases and 3 bases, in that order; junction bases with no gene match: 7. This CDR3 has 15 residues. Per the germline V gene, CDR1 is MNHEY and CDR2 is SMNVEV (reference sequence). The CDR3 DNA follows: TGTGCCAGCAGCTCGACAGGGGACAACTACAATGAGCAGTTCTTC. Its protein is CASSSTGDNYNEQFF.

This clone was counted a single time. This sequence joins TRBV14 and TRBJ1-4; no clear D. The CDR3 is 14 residues long. V dropped 2 bases and J dropped 7 bases, with 11 bases sitting between them. Per the germline V gene, CDR1 is SGHDN and CDR2 is FVKESK. Here the CDR3 reads CASSQPGFTEKLFF. The CDR3 region has the DNA TGTGCCAGCAGCCAACCCGGATTTACTGAAAAACTGTTTTTT.

The chain has TRBV6-2 or TRBV6-3 and TRBJ2-1; TRBD2 aligns across 12 bases. Germline-derived CDR1 and CDR2 are MNHEY and SVGEGT. Germline trimming cut 4 bases from V and 9 bases from J; bases unmatched to any gene: 13. The CDR3 consists of 17 residues. The CDR3 bases are TGTGCCAGCAGTTCGTTGACTAGCGGGGGAGTACAAGCTGAGCAGTTCTTC. Amino acid sequence: CASSSLTSGGVQAEQFF.

The J gene is TRBJ1-3, the V gene TRBV7-8, with D uncertain. CDR1 SGHVS and CDR2 FQNEAQ come from the germline V gene. Trimming removed 1 base at V and 0 bases at J, with 13 bases between. CDR3 length: 17 amino acids. The CDR3 DNA sequence: TGTGCCAGCAGCTTAGTTTTAGGGCCTTACTCTGGAAACACCATATATTTT. It specifies CASSLVLGPYSGNTIYF.

The chain has TRBV7-2 and TRBJ1-1, with a weak D call TRBD1 (5 bases). The CDR3 spans 15 residues. Germline-derived CDR1 and CDR2 are SGHTA and FQGNSA. Trimming left V 7 bases short and J 0 bases short, with 15 bases between. The DNA of the CDR3 is TGTGCCAGCACCCAAAGGTGGGGACTGAACACTGAAGCTTTCTTT. Translated: CASTQRWGLNTEAFF.

The chain has TRBV11-2 and TRBJ2-7; no clear D. Trimming pared 1 base from V and 5 bases from J, leaving 18 bases between. The CDR3 spans 16 residues. From germline, CDR1 is SGHAT and CDR2 FQNNGV. The CDR3 protein is CASSLGPSGLAHEQYF. CDR3 nucleotide sequence: TGTGCCAGCAGCTTAGGTCCATCCGGGTTGGCTCACGAGCAGTACTTC.

The chain couples TRBV7-2 to TRBJ1-4; a weak D match, TRBD1 (6 bases). The germline CDR1 and CDR2 sequences are SGHTA and FQGNSA. The CDR3 loop spans 15 amino acids. V shed 6 bases and J shed 4 bases, with 15 bases lying between them. The CDR3 sequence is CASSSGQTFNEKLFF. The CDR3 DNA is TGTGCCAGCAGTTCAGGACAGACGTTTAATGAAAAACTGTTTTTT. Full variable domain (outside the CDR3, taken from reference TRBV7-2 and TRBJ1-4): GAGVSQSPSNKVTEKGKDVELRCDPISGHTALYWYRQSLGQGLEFLIYFQGNSAPDKSGLPSDRFSAERTGGSVSTLTIQRTQQEDSAVYLCASSSGQTFNEKLFFGSGTQLSVL.

J is TRBJ1-2 and V is TRBV27, with D maybe TRBD1 (5 bases). The germline V gene encodes CDR1 MNHEY and CDR2 SMNVEV (reference sequence). The ends were cut back, 10 bases at V and 8 bases at J, with 17 bases in the middle. The length of the CDR3 is 12 residues. The CDR3 spells CATRSQGRGYTF. The DNA for the CDR3 is TGTGCCACCCGATCGCAGGGAAGGGGCTACACCTTC.

This clone showed up just once. V is TRBV3-1 (or the pseudogene TRBV3-2) and J is TRBJ2-5; no firm D call. From germline, CDR1 is LGHDT and CDR2 YNNKEL (reference sequence). The CDR3 has 14 amino acids. The V end lost 0 bases, the J end lost 1 base, and 6 bases lay between the germline ends. CDR3 sequence: CASSQETGQETQYF. The CDR3 DNA sequence: TGTGCCAGCAGCCAAGAGACCGGCCAAGAGACCCAGTACTTC.

The chain employs TRBV6-2 or TRBV6-3 and TRBJ2-7; 7 bases agree with TRBD2. Germline V CDR1 and CDR2: MNHEY, SVGEGT. The CDR3 covers 16 residues. The junction had 16 bases not matched to a gene; V was cut back by 5 bases and J by 6 bases. Here the CDR3 reads CASSEGRASGFLEQYF. The CDR3 DNA is TGTGCCAGCAGTGAGGGGAGGGCTAGCGGTTTTCTCGAGCAGTACTTC.

V is TRBV2 and J is TRBJ1-1; D ambiguous. V lost 3 bases, J lost 4 bases, and 9 bases lay in between. Germline CDR1 SNHLY, CDR2 FYNNEI. The CDR3 is 13 residues long. CDR3 region: CASSDWVGTEAFF. DNA for the CDR3: TGTGCCAGCAGTGATTGGGTTGGCACTGAAGCTTTCTTT.

The chain employs TRBV28 and TRBJ1-4; D is perhaps TRBD1 (5 bases). CDR3 length equals 15 residues. The germline gives CDR1 MDHEN, CDR2 SYDVKM. V gave up 6 bases and J gave up 4 bases, with 15 bases separating them. The CDR3 protein is CASSPGGSVNEKLFF. The CDR3 DNA sequence: TGTGCCAGCAGCCCCGGGGGAAGTGTTAATGAAAAACTGTTTTTT.

Here the CDR3 DNA reads TGTGCCAGCAGTCCGACAGGGAGAGTGATGACCCCCTATGGCTACACCTTC. Protein product: CASSPTGRVMTPYGYTF. The rearrangement links TRBV28 to TRBJ1-2; 7 nucleotides agree with TRBD1. Germline V gene data show CDR1 as MDHEN and CDR2 as SYDVKM. V dropped 5 bases and J dropped 4; count of bases not matched to a gene: 16. The CDR3 runs to 17 residues.

This chain connects TRBV5-1 to TRBJ1-1, with D perhaps TRBD1 (5 bases). The CDR3 consists of 15 residues. Germline values: CDR1 SGHRS, CDR2 YFSETQ. Deletions cut 0 bases from V and 8 bases from J, with 17 bases between. The CDR3, as DNA: TGCGCCAGCAGCTTGGAGTTTGCAGACCGGGGGGAAGCTTTCTTT. Translated, it gives CASSLEFADRGEAFF.

The chain uses TRBV7-3 and TRBJ2-2, with D possibly called TRBD1 or TRBD2 (5 bases each). The V and J ends lost 5 bases and 7 bases respectively, with 20 bases between them. Germline V gene data show CDR1 as SGHTA and CDR2 as FQGTGA. The CDR3 is 16 amino acids. The CDR3 bases are TGTGCCAGCAGCAACACGGGGCCCGAAGTAAGCGGGGAGCTGTTTTTT. Protein sequence: CASSNTGPEVSGELFF.

The rearrangement links TRBV7-2 to TRBJ2-7, with 8 bases lining up with TRBD2. The ends lost 5 bases at V and 6 bases at J; junction bases unmatched: 21. CDR3 length: 18 amino acids. Germline V gene data show CDR1 as SGHTA and CDR2 as FQGNSA. In DNA form, the CDR3 reads TGTGCCAGCAGCCCAATACCGATACTAGCGGCCCTTTGGAGCGAGCAGTACTTC. Amino acid sequence: CASSPIPILAALWSEQYF.

This clone was seen only once. The junction shows a germline mismatch at one end, possibly a read error. The J gene is TRBJ1-5, the V gene TRBV29-1; D is uncertain. Germline assignment: CDR1 SQVTM and CDR2 ANQGSEA. The CDR3 loop spans 14 amino acids. CDR3 in DNA: TGCAGCGTGGAAGGCGCAGGCGTCGGTCAGCCCCAGCATTTT. It codes for CSVEGAGVGQPQHF.

V usage is TRBV18 and J usage is TRBJ1-5; the D is unclear. V lost 3 bases and J lost 4, with 7 bases in between. CDR1 KGHSH and CDR2 LQKENI come from the germline V gene. This CDR3 contains 13 residues. The CDR3 loop is CASSPSLNQPQHF. CDR3 DNA sequence: TGTGCCAGCTCACCCTCCTTGAATCAGCCCCAGCATTTT. Combining the CDR3 with reference TRBV18 and TRBJ1-5 gives the whole variable domain NAGVMQNPRHLVRRRGQEARLRCSPMKGHSHVYWYRQLPEEGLKFMVYLQKENIIDESGMPKERFSAEFPKEGPSILRIQQVVRGDSAAYFCASSPSLNQPQHFGDGTRLSIL.

This chain uses TRBV23-1 with TRBJ2-1; D possibly corresponds to TRBD2 (6 bases). TRBV23-1 is classed as an ORF, of uncertain function. Trimming took off 5 bases at V and 8 bases at J, with 16 bases between the two ends. The CDR3 totals 14 residues. In DNA, the CDR3 is TGCGCCAGCAGTTCCCCCCTAGGAGGGGATGAGCAGTTCTTC. It translates to CASSSPLGGDEQFF.

To note about this clone: The junction shows a germline mismatch at one end, possibly a read error. For the CDR3, the DNA is TGTGCCAGCACCGTGGGGGGCACAACAAATGAAAAACTGTTTTTT. This translates into CASTVGGTTNEKLFF. The chain recombines TRBV6-5 with TRBJ1-4, with D perhaps TRBD1 (6 bases). CDR3 length equals 15 residues. CDR1 MNHEY and CDR2 SVGAGI come from the germline V gene.

This chain uses TRBV2 with TRBJ1-2; TRBD1 matches at 7 bases. This CDR3 contains 14 residues. Trimming at V came to 11 bases and at J to 6 bases, leaving 15 bases not matched to a gene. Per germline, CDR1 SNHLY and CDR2 FYNNEI. CDR3: CADTRGRGRDGYTF. The DNA for the CDR3 is TGTGCCGATACCCGCGGGAGGGGGCGGGATGGCTACACCTTC.

J is TRBJ1-4 and V is TRBV24-1; D is uncertain. The CDR3 extends over 17 amino acids. V dropped 0 bases and J dropped 8 bases, with 18 bases sitting between them. Germline V gene data show CDR1 as KGHDR and CDR2 as SFDVKD. CDR3 sequence reads: CATSDLRAGGSSEKLFF. CDR3 nucleotide sequence: TGTGCCACCAGTGATTTGAGGGCAGGAGGATCGAGCGAAAAACTGTTTTTT.

The rearrangement uses TRBV6-1 and TRBJ1-1; D may be TRBD1 (5 bases). V gave up 3 bases and J gave up 1 base, with 6 bases separating them. There are 13 residues in the CDR3. Per the germline V gene, CDR1 is MNHNS and CDR2 is SASEGT. The CDR3 nucleotides read TGTGCCAGCAGTGACGGACAGAACACTGAAGCTTTCTTT. It specifies CASSDGQNTEAFF.

The chain combines TRBV2 with TRBJ2-1; 11 nucleotides line up with TRBD1. Unmatched junction bases numbered 4, after V lost 8 bases and J lost 4 bases. Per the germline V gene, CDR1 is SNHLY and CDR2 is FYNNEI. The CDR3 extends over 14 amino acids. The CDR3 region has the DNA TGTGCCAGCGGGGGACAGGGGGTATACAATGAGCAGTTCTTC. Translation gives CASGGQGVYNEQFF. The whole variable domain, filled in from reference TRBV2 and TRBJ2-1, reads EPEVTQTPSHQVTQMGQEVILRCVPISNHLYFYWYRQILGQKVEFLVSFYNNEISEKSEIFDDQFSVERPDGSNFTLKIRSTKLEDSAMYFCASGGQGVYNEQFFGPGTRLTVL.

The chain employs TRBV6-4 and TRBJ1-2; the match to TRBD1 covers 9 bases. The CDR3 sequence is 15 residues long. The ends lost 6 bases at V and 2 bases at J; junction bases unmatched: 7. Germline CDR1 and CDR2: MRHNA and SNTAGT. CDR3 sequence reads: CASSKTGGGNYGYTF. The CDR3 nucleotides are TGTGCCAGCAGCAAAACAGGGGGCGGCAACTATGGCTACACCTTC.